Listed below are T cell receptor beta chains from one sample, sequenced in a study of blood T cell repertoires in COVID-19. The protocol was immunoSEQ multiplex PCR, while the TCRdb copy is restricted to in-frame clones and leaves out a portion. The sample records around 30,000 clones, around 92% being singletons. The sequencing input was peripheral blood. The receptors were gathered from a man aged 50 to 60 with active COVID-19. The CDR3 runs from the conserved cysteine through the conserved F or W. Fields, in order: J gene, D gene, V gene, clone size, CDR3 protein, CDR3 DNA. A D gene is named only where the DNA matches it firmly. Size tells how often a clone was seen (once, few, many) or the class of an expanded clone, and some rows leave it out.

J: TRBJ1-4
D: TRBD1
V: TRBV7-8
size: -
CDR3: CASSPTGGLANEKLFF
DNA: TGTGCCAGCAGCCCGACAGGGGGCTTGGCTAATGAAAAACTGTTTTTT

J: TRBJ2-7
D: -
V: TRBV6-1
size: -
CDR3: CASSEASWPQGGSEQYF
DNA: TGTGCCAGCAGTGAAGCGTCTTGGCCCCAGGGGGGAAGCGAGCAGTACTTC

J: TRBJ2-1
D: -
V: TRBV6-5
size: -
CDR3: CASSKSRNEQFF
DNA: TGTGCCAGCAGTAAATCCCGTAATGAGCAGTTCTTC

J: TRBJ2-2
D: TRBD1
V: TRBV25-1
size: -
CDR3: CASSDNRGRAGELFF
DNA: TGTGCCAGCAGTGACAACAGGGGGCGGGCCGGGGAGCTGTTTTTT

J: TRBJ1-3
D: TRBD1
V: TRBV2
size: -
CDR3: CASKIRTGGFFRNTIYF
DNA: TGTGCCAGCAAAATTCGGACAGGGGGCTTTTTTAGGAACACCATATATTTT

J: TRBJ2-1
D: -
V: TRBV9
size: -
CDR3: CASSTDFLDEQFF
DNA: TGTGCCAGCAGCACGGACTTTTTGGATGAGCAGTTCTTC

J: TRBJ2-1
D: TRBD2
V: TRBV4-1
size: -
CDR3: CASSQPSGSYYNEQFF
DNA: TGCGCCAGCAGCCAACCTAGCGGGTCCTACTACAATGAGCAGTTCTTC

J: TRBJ2-4
D: -
V: TRBV10-3
size: -
CDR3: CAISLTTTGDKDSLLLAKNIQYF
DNA: TGTGCCATCAGCCTCACTACGACCGGGGACAAAGACAGCCTGCTCCTAGCCAAAAACATTCAGTACTTC

J: TRBJ1-2
D: TRBD1
V: TRBV2
size: few
CDR3: CASMSGTGNYGYTF
DNA: TGTGCCAGCATGAGTGGGACAGGGAACTATGGCTACACCTTC

J: TRBJ1-2
D: TRBD1
V: TRBV28
size: -
CDR3: CASSSQGAMGYGYTF
DNA: TGTGCCAGCAGTTCCCAGGGGGCTATGGGCTATGGCTACACCTTC

J: TRBJ2-1
D: -
V: TRBV7-9
size: -
CDR3: CASSASLEIYDEQFF
DNA: TGTGCCAGCAGCGCCTCACTAGAGATCTATGATGAGCAGTTCTTC

J: TRBJ2-7
D: TRBD2
V: TRBV5-4
size: few
CDR3: CASSPVGLAGGGEQYF
DNA: TGTGCCAGCAGCCCGGTCGGGCTAGCGGGTGGAGGCGAGCAGTACTTC

J: TRBJ2-2
D: TRBD2
V: TRBV4-2
size: once
CDR3: CASSQNGLAINHESGELFF
DNA: TGTGCCAGCAGCCAAAACGGACTAGCGATCAACCATGAATCCGGGGAGCTGTTTTTT

J: TRBJ2-2
D: TRBD2
V: TRBV4-1
size: -
CDR3: CASSQEFAGGPGELFF
DNA: TGCGCCAGCAGCCAAGAGTTCGCGGGGGGGCCCGGGGAGCTGTTTTTT

J: TRBJ2-7
D: -
V: TRBV5-8
size: -
CDR3: CASSLGQGFHEQYF
DNA: TGTGCCAGCAGCTTGGGTCAGGGGTTCCACGAGCAGTACTTC

J: TRBJ2-7
D: -
V: TRBV2
size: -
CDR3: CASSDLQDEQYF
DNA: TGTGCCAGCAGCGACCTCCAGGACGAGCAGTACTTC

J: TRBJ2-1
D: TRBD2
V: TRBV5-1
size: -
CDR3: CASSGTSGGAREQFF
DNA: TGCGCCAGCAGCGGAACTAGCGGGGGGGCCCGCGAGCAGTTCTTC

J: TRBJ2-7
D: TRBD1
V: TRBV28
size: -
CDR3: CASSLNRGSDEQYF
DNA: TGTGCCAGCAGTTTAAACAGGGGATCTGACGAGCAGTACTTC